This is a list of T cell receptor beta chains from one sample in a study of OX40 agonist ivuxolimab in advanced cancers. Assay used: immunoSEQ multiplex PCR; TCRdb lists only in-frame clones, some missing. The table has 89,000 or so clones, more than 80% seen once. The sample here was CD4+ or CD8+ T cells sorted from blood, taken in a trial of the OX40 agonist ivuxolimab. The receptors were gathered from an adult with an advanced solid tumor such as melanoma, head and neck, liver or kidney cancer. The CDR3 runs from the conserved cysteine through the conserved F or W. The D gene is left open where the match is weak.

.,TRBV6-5,CASSPQGSNQPQHF
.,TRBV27,CASRIDGNSGNTIYF
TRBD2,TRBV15,CATSGARGIYNEQFF
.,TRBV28,CASSPLGTEAFF
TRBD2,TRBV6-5,CASSRLAGGYNEQFF
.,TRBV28,CASSLLGYYGYTF
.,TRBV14,CASTSHPHEQFF
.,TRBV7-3,CASSSIGDTQYF
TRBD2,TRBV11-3,CASSNTRLAGGNEQFF
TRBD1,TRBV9,CASSVEGTEGYGYTF
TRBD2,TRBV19,CASSVHDSLGERGYNEQFF
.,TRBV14,CASSQVRLETQYF
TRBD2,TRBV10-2,CASSEMGGGVGDTQYF
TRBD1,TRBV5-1,CASSGGQGWNEQFF
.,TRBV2,CACSPGTLSYNEQFF
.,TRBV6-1,CASGQKRTGELFF
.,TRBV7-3,CASSLGGEAFF
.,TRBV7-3,CASSTHLSASYNEQFF
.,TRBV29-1,CSVEDMRASSWEQFF
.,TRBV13,CASRYGYAEAFF
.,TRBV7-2,CASSPTLGGSYTEAFF
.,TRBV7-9,CASSLSAHIQYF
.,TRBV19,CASSIAVEGDYGYTF
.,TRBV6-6,CASSTSRNTEAFF
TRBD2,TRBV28,CASSTSGGHSYNEQFF
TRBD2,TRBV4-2,CASSREAGAQETQYF
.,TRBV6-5,CASSYLDRGDEQFF
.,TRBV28,CASSDYSSGNTIYF
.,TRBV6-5,CASSYEGNQPQHF
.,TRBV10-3,CAISEGSGELFF
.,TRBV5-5,CASSLAGIVDGYTF